Listed here is a single T cell receptor (beta chain). The antigen remains unidentified. The data were obtained in a study of T cell responses to AZD1222 COVID-19 vaccine. Looking at the study overall: Timing groups of about 4 and about 12 weeks for second doses were pooled.

Assay: immunoSEQ multiplex PCR; the TCRdb copy retains only in-frame clones and omits some. The sample consists of approximately 110,000 clones, about 90% of them appearing once. Study results and limitations: Among those given AZD1222, only five or six were seropositive at baseline.

CDR1 and CDR2 from the germline V gene are SGDLS and YYNGEE. V was pared by 0 bases and J by 0 bases, with 5 bases of the junction left unmatched. The CDR3 consists of 16 residues. The chain is built from TRBV9 and TRBJ1-1; 7 nucleotides agree with TRBD1. This receptor was obtained from an adult in good health. Sequences were derived from peripheral blood, sampled on day 0 of AZD1222 vaccination. Here the CDR3 reads CASSVGGTAMNTEAFF. CDR3 nucleotides: TGTGCCAGCAGCGTAGGGGGGACAGCTATGAACACTGAAGCTTTCTTT.